This record covers a single TCR beta chain. What it binds is unknown. CDR1 and CDR2 from the germline V gene are SNHLY and FYNNEI. The CDR3 consists of 14 residues. The trim removed 5 bases at V and 3 bases at J, leaving 4 bases unmatched. Treatment noted: roughly ten-day PBMC culture with coronavirus spike peptide pools or control peptides (ViraFEST assay). Researchers collected the unexposed donor's CD4+ T cells before the COVID-19 pandemic (2011-2018). Expansion of antigen-specific T cells with peptide pools by ViraFEST preceded sequencing of TCRs. The data originate from a study of vaccination and CD4 T cells after COVID-19. Study summary: Post-vaccine sampling followed dose two by a median 72 days (range 14 to 241).

Researchers used the Oncomine TCR Beta short-read assay to sequence DNA from cultured CD4+ T cells. TCRdb re-called the PCR reads with MiXCR, one entry per CDR3 protein. This sample has some 8,300 distinct CDR3 sequences, with roughly 32% found just once. This receptor was taken from a human donor in good health. Sequenced sample: CD4+ T cells from blood, cultured in vitro. The chain combines TRBV2 with TRBJ1-5; 7 positions match TRBD1. The CDR3 region has the DNA TGTGCCAGCAGTAGGACAGGCAACAATCAGCCCCAGCATTTT. It yields the protein CASSRTGNNQPQHF.